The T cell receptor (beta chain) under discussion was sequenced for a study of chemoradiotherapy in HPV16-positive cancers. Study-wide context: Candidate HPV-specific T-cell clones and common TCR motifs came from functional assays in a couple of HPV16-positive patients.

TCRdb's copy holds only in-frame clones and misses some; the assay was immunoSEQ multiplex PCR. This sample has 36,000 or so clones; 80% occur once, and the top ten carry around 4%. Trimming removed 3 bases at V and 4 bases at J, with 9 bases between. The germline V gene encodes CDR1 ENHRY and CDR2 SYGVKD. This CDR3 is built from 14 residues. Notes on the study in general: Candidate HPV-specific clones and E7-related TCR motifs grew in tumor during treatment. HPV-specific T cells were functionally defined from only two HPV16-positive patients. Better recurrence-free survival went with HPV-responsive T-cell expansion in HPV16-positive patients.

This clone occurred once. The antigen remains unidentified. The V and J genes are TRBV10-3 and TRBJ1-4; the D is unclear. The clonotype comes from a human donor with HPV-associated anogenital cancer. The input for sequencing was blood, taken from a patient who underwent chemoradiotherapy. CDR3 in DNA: TGTGCCATCAGTGACCGGCCCGATAATGAAAAACTGTTTTTT. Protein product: CAISDRPDNEKLFF.